This TCR beta chain was found in a study of shared clonotypes between healthy human individuals. Produced via immunoSEQ multiplex PCR; TCRdb's table is partial and in-frame only. The profile shows under 650,000 clones, 95% to 97% of them singletons. The germline V gene has CDR1 LNHNV and CDR2 YYDKDF (reference sequence). CDR3 length equals 16 residues. V dropped 3 bases and J dropped 5; count of bases not matched to a gene: 10. Specimen: naive CD4+ T cells sorted from blood. The subset: CD45RA+ positively selected. The sequence came from a woman in her twenties or thirties in good health. The chain couples TRBV15 to TRBJ2-7; the match to TRBD2 covers 10 bases. The CDR3 nucleotides are TGTGCCACCAGCAGGGGGCTAGCGGGAGTTTTCCACGAGCAGTACTTC. It specifies CATSRGLAGVFHEQYF.